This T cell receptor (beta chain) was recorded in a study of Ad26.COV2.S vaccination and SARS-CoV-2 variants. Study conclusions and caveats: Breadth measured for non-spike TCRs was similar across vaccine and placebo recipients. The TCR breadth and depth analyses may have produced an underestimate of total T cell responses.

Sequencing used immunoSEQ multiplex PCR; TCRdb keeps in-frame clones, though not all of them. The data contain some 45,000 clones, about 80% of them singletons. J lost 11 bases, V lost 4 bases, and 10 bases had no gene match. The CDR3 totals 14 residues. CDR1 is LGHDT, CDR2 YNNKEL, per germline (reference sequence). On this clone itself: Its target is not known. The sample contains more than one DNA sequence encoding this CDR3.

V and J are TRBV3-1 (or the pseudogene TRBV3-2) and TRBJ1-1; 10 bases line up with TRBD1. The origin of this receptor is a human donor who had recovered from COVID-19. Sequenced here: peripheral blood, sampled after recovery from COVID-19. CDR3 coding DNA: TGTGCCAGCAGCCCGACAGGGGGCCGGGGAGAGGCTTTCTTT. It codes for CASSPTGGRGEAFF.